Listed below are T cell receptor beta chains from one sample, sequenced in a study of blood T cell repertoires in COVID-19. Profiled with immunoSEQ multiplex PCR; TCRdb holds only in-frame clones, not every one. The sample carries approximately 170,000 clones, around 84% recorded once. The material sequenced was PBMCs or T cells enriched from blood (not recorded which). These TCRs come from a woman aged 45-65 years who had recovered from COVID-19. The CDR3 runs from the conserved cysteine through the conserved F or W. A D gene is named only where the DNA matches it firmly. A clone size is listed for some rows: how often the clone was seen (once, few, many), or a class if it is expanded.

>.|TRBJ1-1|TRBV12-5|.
TGTGCTAGTGGTTTCCAGACAGCGAACACTGAAGCTTTCTTT
CASGFQTANTEAFF
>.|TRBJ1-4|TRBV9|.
TGTGCCAGCAGCGTAGGGGAGGGGGAAAAACTGTTTTTT
CASSVGEGEKLFF
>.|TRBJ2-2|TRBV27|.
TGTGCCAGCAGTTCTCAGGTTCCCGGGGAGCTGTTTTTT
CASSSQVPGELFF
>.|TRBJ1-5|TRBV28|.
TGTGCCAGCACACGCACGGTGAGCAATCAGCCCCAGCATTTT
CASTRTVSNQPQHF
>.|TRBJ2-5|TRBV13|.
TGTGCCAGCAGCCCGTGGACAAGCCAAGAGACCCAGTACTTC
CASSPWTSQETQYF
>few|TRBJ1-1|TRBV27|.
TGTGCCAGCACTTCTCTCCTGAACACTGAAGCTTTCTTT
CASTSLLNTEAFF
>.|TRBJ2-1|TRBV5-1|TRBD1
TGCGCCAGCAGCTTGGCTCTAGGGACAGTCGGCAATGAGCAGTTCTTC
CASSLALGTVGNEQFF
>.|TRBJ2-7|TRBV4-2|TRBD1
TGTGCCAGCAGCCCCTACTTGACAGGGAAGTACGAGCAGTACTTC
CASSPYLTGKYEQYF
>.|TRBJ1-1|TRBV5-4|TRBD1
TGTGCCAGCAGCTTGGCACAGGGGGGGACTGAAGCTTTCTTT
CASSLAQGGTEAFF
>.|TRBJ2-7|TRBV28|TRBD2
TGTGCCAGCAGCCCAGGAAGCGGGAGCTATAGACACGAGCAGTACTTC
CASSPGSGSYRHEQYF
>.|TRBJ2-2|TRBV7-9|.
TGTGCCAGCAGCTTAGCAGGGGCCGGGGAGCTGTTTTTT
CASSLAGAGELFF
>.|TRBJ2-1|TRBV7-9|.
TGTGCCAGCAGCTTACGGGAGTCCATCAATGAGCAGTTCTTC
CASSLRESINEQFF
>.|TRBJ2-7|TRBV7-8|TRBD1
TGTGCCAGCAGCCCAAACAGCCTCCCGGGACAGGTTATCCCCTTCTACGAGCAGTACTTC
CASSPNSLPGQVIPFYEQYF
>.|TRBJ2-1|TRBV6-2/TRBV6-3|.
TGTGCCAGCAGCCCTAAAGGACTACGGGCCTACAATGAGCAGTTCTTC
CASSPKGLRAYNEQFF
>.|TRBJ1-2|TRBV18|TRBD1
TGTGCCAGCTCAACAACAGGGGACCTCTACACCTTC
CASSTTGDLYTF
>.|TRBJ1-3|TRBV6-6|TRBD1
TGTGCCAGCAGTCGGGACAGGGGGTTCGGGGCCTCTGGAAACACCATATATTTT
CASSRDRGFGASGNTIYF
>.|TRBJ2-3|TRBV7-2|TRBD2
TGTGCCAGCAGCTTTCCCCCCGCGGGGGCAGATACGCAGTATTTT
CASSFPPAGADTQYF
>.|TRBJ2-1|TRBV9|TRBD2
TGTGCCAGCAGCGTCGGGGAAGGGGTGTCGAGACTAGCGGGAGGAACCACGAGCGGGTTCTTC
CASSVGEGVSRLAGGTTSGFF
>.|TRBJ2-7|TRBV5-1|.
TGCGCCAGCCTACCAAGACAAAAACCGAGGACATACGAGCAGTACTTC
CASLPRQKPRTYEQYF
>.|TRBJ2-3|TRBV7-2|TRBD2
TGTGCCAGCAGCTACCAGACTAGCGGGAGAGCAGATACGCAGTATTTT
CASSYQTSGRADTQYF
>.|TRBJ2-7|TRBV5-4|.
TGTGCCAGCAGCTTGGGAATAAGATTCGGTAGCTACGAGCAGTACTTC
CASSLGIRFGSYEQYF
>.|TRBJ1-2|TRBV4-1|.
TGCGCCAGCAGCCAAGGGGATGGGAGCATCTATGGCTACACCTTC
CASSQGDGSIYGYTF
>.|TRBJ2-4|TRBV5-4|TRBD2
TGTGCCAGCAGCGTGATAGCGGGAGGGAACGAAAACATTCAGTACTTC
CASSVIAGGNENIQYF
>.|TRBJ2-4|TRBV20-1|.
TGCAGTGCTAGTCCGGGAAACATTCAGTACTTC
CSASPGNIQYF
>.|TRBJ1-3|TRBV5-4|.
TGTGCCAGCACGAGAGAACCTGGAAACACCATATATTTT
CASTREPGNTIYF
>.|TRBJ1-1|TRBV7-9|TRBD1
TGTGCCAGCAGCTCGGGACAGGGAGGGAACACTGAAGCTTTCTTT
CASSSGQGGNTEAFF
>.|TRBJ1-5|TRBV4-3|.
TGCGCCAGCAGCCAAGATGGGCTTAGGGGGCAGCCCCAGCATTTT
CASSQDGLRGQPQHF
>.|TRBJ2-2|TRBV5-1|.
TGCGCCAGCGGAGAAACTAGTACCGCCGGGGAGCTGTTTTTT
CASGETSTAGELFF
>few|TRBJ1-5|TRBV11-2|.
TGTGCCAGCAGCTTAGGGGGGCAGAATCAGCCCCAGCATTTT
CASSLGGQNQPQHF
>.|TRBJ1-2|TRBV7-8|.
TGTGCCAGCAGCTTAGAAAGACGGGTCAACTATGGCTACACCTTC
CASSLERRVNYGYTF
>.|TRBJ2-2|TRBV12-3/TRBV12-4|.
TGTGCCAGCAACCCGATCCCGGCCGGGGAGCTGTTTTTT
CASNPIPAGELFF
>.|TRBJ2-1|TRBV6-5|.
TGTGCCAGTCTACAGCGGTCCACCTACAATGAGCAGTTCTTC
CASLQRSTYNEQFF
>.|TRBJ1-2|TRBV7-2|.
TGTGCCAGCAGCTCACCCGCCAGGGGTTCTTATGGCTACACCTTC
CASSSPARGSYGYTF
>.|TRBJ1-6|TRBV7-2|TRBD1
TGTGCCAGCAGGCCCCGACAGGGGAGCAGTTCACCCCTCCACTTT
CASRPRQGSSSPLHF
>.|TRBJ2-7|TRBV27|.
TGTGCCAGCAGTTATAAAAAAGGGAGCTCCTACGAGCAGTACTTC
CASSYKKGSSYEQYF
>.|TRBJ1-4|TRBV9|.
TGTGCCAGCAGCGGAACCACAGGGACTAATGAAAAACTGTTTTTT
CASSGTTGTNEKLFF
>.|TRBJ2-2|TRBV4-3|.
TGCGCCAGCAGCCGAGAGGTCACTAGCCTCACCGGGGAGCTGTTTTTT
CASSREVTSLTGELFF
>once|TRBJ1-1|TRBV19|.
TGTGCCAGTAGTCCTAGGCGGGGGGTGATAAACACTGAAGCTTTCTTT
CASSPRRGVINTEAFF
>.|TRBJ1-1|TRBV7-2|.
TGTGCCAGCAGCTTGGCGGGGGAGTTCTATGGAGCTTTCTTT
CASSLAGEFYGAFF
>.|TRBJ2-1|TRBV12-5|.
TGTGCTAGTGGTTTGGTTCCTACCACCGAAAGGACACTTACCTACAATGAGCAGTTCTTC
CASGLVPTTERTLTYNEQFF
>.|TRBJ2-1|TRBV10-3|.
TGTGCCATCAGTGAACCCCGAAGCGGTGAGCAGTTCTTC
CAISEPRSGEQFF
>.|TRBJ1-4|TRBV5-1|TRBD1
TGCGCCAGCAGCACCGTACAGGGGGCAGGGGAAAAACTGTTTTTT
CASSTVQGAGEKLFF
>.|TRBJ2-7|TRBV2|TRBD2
TGTGCCAGCAACCGCGGGACTAGCGGTTCCTACGAGCAGTACTTC
CASNRGTSGSYEQYF
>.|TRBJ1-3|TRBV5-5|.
TGTGCCAGCAGCTTTGAGGCCGGAAACACCATATATTTT
CASSFEAGNTIYF
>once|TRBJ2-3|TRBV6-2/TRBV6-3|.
TGTGCCAGCAGTTACCTGCAACTCACAGATACGCAGTATTTT
CASSYLQLTDTQYF
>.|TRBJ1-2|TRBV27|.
TGTGCCAGCAGTGAGACAGGTCGCTATGGCTACACCTTC
CASSETGRYGYTF
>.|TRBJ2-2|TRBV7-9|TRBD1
TGTGCCAGCAGCCCCGGACAGGGGGTCGGGGAGCTGTTTTTT
CASSPGQGVGELFF
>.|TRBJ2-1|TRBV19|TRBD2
TGTGCCAGTAGTACCACGAGGTTGCGGGAGGGCTACAATGAGCAGTTCTTC
CASSTTRLREGYNEQFF
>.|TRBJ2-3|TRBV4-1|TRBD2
TGCGCCAGCAGAACTAGCGGGATGATCTTTTCGCCGGATACGCAGTATTTT
CASRTSGMIFSPDTQYF
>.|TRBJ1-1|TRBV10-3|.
TGTGCCATCACACCAGGGCTTGGGTTAAACACTGAAGCTTTCTTT
CAITPGLGLNTEAFF
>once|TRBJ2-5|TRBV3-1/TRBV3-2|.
TGTGCCAGCAGCCAAACGACAGTCCCTGGGACCCAGTACTTC
CASSQTTVPGTQYF
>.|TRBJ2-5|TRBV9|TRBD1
TGTGCCAGCAGCTCGACAGGGATACCTTACCAAGAGACCCAGTACTTC
CASSSTGIPYQETQYF
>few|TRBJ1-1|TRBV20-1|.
TGCAGTGCTAGTAGAGAGGGCACTGAAGCTTTCTTT
CSASREGTEAFF
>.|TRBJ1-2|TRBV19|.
TGTGCCAGTAGTAACAGGGCGCTAAACTATGGCTACACCTTC
CASSNRALNYGYTF
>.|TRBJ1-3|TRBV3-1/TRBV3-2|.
TGTGCCAGCAGATTCCAGGGGTCTGGAAACACCATATATTTT
CASRFQGSGNTIYF